These T cell receptor beta chains were read from a single sample in a study of brain T cells in children with intractable seizures. Here immunoSEQ multiplex PCR was the method, and the copy in TCRdb shows in-frame clones only, minus some. The sample records around 340,000 clones, 85% to 95% being singletons. This sample comprised peripheral blood, obtained about 5 months after surgery. The source of these receptors is a boy under two years old with tuberous sclerosis and intractable seizures. Each CDR3 is given with its conserved first and last residue. D genes are given only for firm matches. Size is stated for part of the rows, as once, few or many counts, or as a class when the clone is expanded.

clone_size: -; j_call: TRBJ1-1; d_call: -; v_call: TRBV6-4; cdr3_aa: CASRTTVMNTEAFF; cdr3_nt: TGTGCCAGCCGAACTACGGTAATGAACACTGAAGCTTTCTTT
clone_size: -; j_call: TRBJ1-2; d_call: TRBD1; v_call: TRBV18; cdr3_aa: CASSPDREGGYTF; cdr3_nt: TGTGCCAGCTCACCAGACAGGGAGGGTGGCTACACCTTC
clone_size: -; j_call: TRBJ2-2; d_call: -; v_call: TRBV18; cdr3_aa: CASSPCKTDRSNTGELFF; cdr3_nt: TGTGCCAGCTCACCGTGTAAGACCGACAGGTCAAACACCGGGGAGCTGTTTTTT
clone_size: -; j_call: TRBJ2-3; d_call: -; v_call: TRBV6-5; cdr3_aa: CASSPRQVSTDTQYF; cdr3_nt: TGTGCCAGCAGTCCCCGACAGGTCAGCACAGATACGCAGTATTTT
clone_size: once; j_call: TRBJ2-5; d_call: TRBD2; v_call: TRBV5-1; cdr3_aa: CASSSILGSGRGETQYF; cdr3_nt: TGCGCCAGCAGCTCTATCCTGGGGAGCGGGAGAGGGGAGACCCAGTACTTC
clone_size: once; j_call: TRBJ2-7; d_call: TRBD2; v_call: TRBV2; cdr3_aa: CASLTSARYEQYF; cdr3_nt: TGTGCCAGCTTAACTAGCGCCCGCTACGAGCAGTACTTC
clone_size: -; j_call: TRBJ2-3; d_call: TRBD2; v_call: TRBV15; cdr3_aa: CATSRGLKGGSTDTQYF; cdr3_nt: TGTGCCACCAGCAGAGGTCTTAAGGGAGGGAGCACAGATACGCAGTATTTT
clone_size: -; j_call: TRBJ1-3; d_call: -; v_call: TRBV30; cdr3_aa: CAWSVKGIRNTIYF; cdr3_nt: TGTGCCTGGAGTGTCAAGGGGATCAGAAACACCATATATTTT
clone_size: -; j_call: TRBJ2-2; d_call: -; v_call: TRBV10-3; cdr3_aa: CAISAGSTGELFF; cdr3_nt: TGTGCCATCAGTGCTGGGAGCACCGGGGAGCTGTTTTTT
clone_size: -; j_call: TRBJ1-1; d_call: -; v_call: TRBV7-3; cdr3_aa: CASSLSDEATEAFF; cdr3_nt: TGTGCCAGCAGCTTATCTGATGAGGCGACTGAAGCTTTCTTT
clone_size: -; j_call: TRBJ1-6; d_call: -; v_call: TRBV7-3; cdr3_aa: CASSLTYNSPLHF; cdr3_nt: TGTGCCAGCAGCTTAACATATAATTCACCCCTCCACTTT
clone_size: -; j_call: TRBJ2-7; d_call: -; v_call: TRBV27; cdr3_aa: CASSLLQNTYEQYF; cdr3_nt: TGTGCCAGCAGTTTACTCCAGAACACCTACGAGCAGTACTTC
clone_size: -; j_call: TRBJ2-3; d_call: -; v_call: TRBV27; cdr3_aa: CASSLLQGTDTQYF; cdr3_nt: TGTGCCAGCAGTTTACTACAAGGCACAGATACGCAGTATTTT
clone_size: -; j_call: TRBJ1-1; d_call: -; v_call: TRBV20-1; cdr3_aa: CSASEARQGPEMAFF; cdr3_nt: TGCAGTGCTAGTGAGGCTCGGCAGGGCCCCGAAATGGCTTTCTTT
clone_size: -; j_call: TRBJ2-1; d_call: -; v_call: TRBV7-6; cdr3_aa: CASSLGGTSYNEQFF; cdr3_nt: TGTGCCAGCAGCTTAGGGGGGACCTCCTACAATGAGCAGTTCTTC
clone_size: -; j_call: TRBJ2-2; d_call: TRBD1; v_call: TRBV3-1/TRBV3-2; cdr3_aa: CASSQGQPNTGELFF; cdr3_nt: TGTGCCAGCAGCCAGGGACAGCCGAACACCGGGGAGCTGTTTTTT
clone_size: once; j_call: TRBJ2-1; d_call: -; v_call: TRBV7-9; cdr3_aa: CASSLTGAGVDEQFF; cdr3_nt: TGTGCCAGCAGCTTAACGGGGGCGGGAGTCGATGAGCAGTTCTTC
clone_size: -; j_call: TRBJ2-1; d_call: -; v_call: TRBV5-4; cdr3_aa: CASSSPVGDNEQFF; cdr3_nt: TGTGCCAGCAGCTCACCCGTCGGGGACAATGAGCAGTTCTTC
clone_size: -; j_call: TRBJ1-4; d_call: TRBD1; v_call: TRBV3-1/TRBV3-2; cdr3_aa: CASSPTRDRGRDGKLFF; cdr3_nt: TGTGCCAGCAGCCCAACTCGGGACAGGGGGCGGGATGGAAAACTGTTTTTT
clone_size: once; j_call: TRBJ2-5; d_call: -; v_call: TRBV7-8; cdr3_aa: CASREHSQETQYF; cdr3_nt: TGTGCCAGCAGGGAGCATTCTCAAGAGACCCAGTACTTC
clone_size: -; j_call: TRBJ1-6; d_call: -; v_call: TRBV13; cdr3_aa: CASSLKVSSYNSPLHF; cdr3_nt: TGTGCCAGCAGCTTAAAGGTATCATCCTATAATTCACCCCTCCACTTT
clone_size: -; j_call: TRBJ1-1; d_call: -; v_call: TRBV3-1/TRBV3-2; cdr3_aa: CASSQAKGWGNTEAFF; cdr3_nt: TGTGCCAGCAGCCAAGCGAAGGGGTGGGGGAACACTGAAGCTTTCTTT
clone_size: -; j_call: TRBJ2-5; d_call: -; v_call: TRBV19; cdr3_aa: CASSRPGETQYF; cdr3_nt: TGTGCCAGTAGTCGGCCTGGGGAGACCCAGTACTTC
clone_size: -; j_call: TRBJ1-1; d_call: -; v_call: TRBV11-2; cdr3_aa: CASSLYRDHSEAFF; cdr3_nt: TGTGCCAGCAGCCTCTACCGGGACCATTCTGAAGCTTTCTTT
clone_size: -; j_call: TRBJ1-2; d_call: -; v_call: TRBV9; cdr3_aa: CASSGPTGSRGYTF; cdr3_nt: TGTGCCAGCAGCGGGCCAACAGGGTCTCGTGGCTACACCTTC
clone_size: -; j_call: TRBJ2-7; d_call: -; v_call: TRBV7-8; cdr3_aa: CASSLRRIRQIHEQYF; cdr3_nt: TGTGCCAGCAGCTTAAGAAGAATTCGACAAATCCACGAGCAGTACTTC
clone_size: -; j_call: TRBJ1-1; d_call: TRBD1; v_call: TRBV30; cdr3_aa: CAWSVLGQGDTEAFF; cdr3_nt: TGTGCCTGGAGTGTATTGGGACAGGGGGACACTGAAGCTTTCTTT
clone_size: -; j_call: TRBJ2-5; d_call: -; v_call: TRBV9; cdr3_aa: CASSTSTRETQYF; cdr3_nt: TGTGCCAGCAGCACCAGTACTCGGGAGACCCAGTACTTC
clone_size: -; j_call: TRBJ1-3; d_call: TRBD1; v_call: TRBV24-1; cdr3_aa: CATSEGQDRNTIYF; cdr3_nt: TGTGCCACCAGTGAGGGACAGGACAGAAACACCATATATTTT
clone_size: -; j_call: TRBJ1-2; d_call: -; v_call: TRBV9; cdr3_aa: CASSVGWDSYYGYTF; cdr3_nt: TGTGCCAGCAGCGTAGGGTGGGATAGTTACTATGGCTACACCTTC
clone_size: once; j_call: TRBJ1-1; d_call: -; v_call: TRBV5-1; cdr3_aa: CASSPGRWATEAFF; cdr3_nt: TGCGCCAGCAGCCCGGGGAGGTGGGCCACTGAAGCTTTCTTT
clone_size: -; j_call: TRBJ2-7; d_call: TRBD1; v_call: TRBV18; cdr3_aa: CASSNDRGRTYEQYF; cdr3_nt: TGTGCCAGCTCAAACGACAGGGGGCGAACCTACGAGCAGTACTTC